This T cell receptor (beta chain) was profiled in a study of early T cells in non-severe SARS-CoV-2 infection. The wider study: Sequencing used unsorted whole-blood bulk RNA, so chains lack pairing.

To note about this clonotype: A read error may account for a junction end that differs from germline.

TCRdb reprocessed the 5' RACE reads via MiXCR and lists one record per CDR3 protein. The sample includes 100,000 to 150,000 distinct CDR3 sequences, 15% seen only once; the top ten take about a fifth. CDR1 is MNHEY, CDR2 SVGEGT, per germline. This CDR3 is 14 amino acids long. The material sequenced was whole blood. The clonotype was recovered from an adult who was a healthcare worker with PCR-confirmed SARS-CoV-2 infection or an uninfected control (not recorded which). The V call is TRBV6-2 or TRBV6-3, the J call TRBJ2-5; D is uncertain. CDR3 DNA sequence: TGTGCCAGCAGATTGGTTGGGAATCAAGAGACCCGGTACTTC. Its protein is CASRLVGNQETRYF.